The clone carrying this T cell receptor beta chain appeared many times. This record belongs to a study of prognosis after radiotherapy for stage I lung cancer. With two-round multiplex PCR, TCR beta CDR3 sequences were amplified from genomic DNA. The use of primers specific to each TRBV and TRBJ gene characterized first-round PCR. TCRdb itself ran the multiplex PCR reads through MiXCR, one entry per CDR3 protein. The top ten clones hold 16% of a sample with fewer than 40,000 distinct CDR3 sequences, 34% of them seen once. This CDR3 contains 17 residues. Germline values: CDR1 SGHDT, CDR2 YYEEEE. Trimming removed 2 bases from V and 9 bases from J, with 21 bases in between.

The chain has TRBV5-6 and TRBJ1-6, with D perhaps TRBD1 (6 bases). This sample comprised PBMCs, obtained before or after stereotactic body radiation therapy (not recorded which). The TCR was taken from a donor aged 50 or older with non-small cell lung cancer. The CDR3 bases are TGTGCCAGCAGCTTTTATACCTGGACAGAGTTAGGTTCACCCCTCCACTTT. It yields the protein CASSFYTWTELGSPLHF.